The present TCR beta chain was sequenced within a study of blood T cell repertoires in COVID-19. Across the whole study: Recovery meant two consecutive negative NP/OP PCR tests, professional clearance, or resolved symptoms.

Only in-frame clones appear in the TCRdb table, and some are missing; sequencing was by immunoSEQ multiplex PCR. The table has about 170,000 clones, around 80% seen once. Adults between roughly 18 and 89 years of age took part from 20 to 25 US areas. The CDR3 extends over 15 amino acids. The trim removed 5 bases at V and 3 bases at J, leaving 8 bases unmatched. Germline V gives CDR1 SGHAT, CDR2 FQNNGV. The material sequenced was PBMCs or T cells enriched from blood (not recorded which). This clonotype was obtained from a woman between 65 and 79 years old in a cohort exposed to, infected with or recovered from COVID-19 (not recorded which). The rearrangement joins TRBV11-2 to TRBJ2-7; 9 bases match TRBD2. The CDR3 DNA reads TGTGCCAGCAGCCCAAGACTAGCGGAGAACTACGAGCAGTACTTC. This encodes CASSPRLAENYEQYF.